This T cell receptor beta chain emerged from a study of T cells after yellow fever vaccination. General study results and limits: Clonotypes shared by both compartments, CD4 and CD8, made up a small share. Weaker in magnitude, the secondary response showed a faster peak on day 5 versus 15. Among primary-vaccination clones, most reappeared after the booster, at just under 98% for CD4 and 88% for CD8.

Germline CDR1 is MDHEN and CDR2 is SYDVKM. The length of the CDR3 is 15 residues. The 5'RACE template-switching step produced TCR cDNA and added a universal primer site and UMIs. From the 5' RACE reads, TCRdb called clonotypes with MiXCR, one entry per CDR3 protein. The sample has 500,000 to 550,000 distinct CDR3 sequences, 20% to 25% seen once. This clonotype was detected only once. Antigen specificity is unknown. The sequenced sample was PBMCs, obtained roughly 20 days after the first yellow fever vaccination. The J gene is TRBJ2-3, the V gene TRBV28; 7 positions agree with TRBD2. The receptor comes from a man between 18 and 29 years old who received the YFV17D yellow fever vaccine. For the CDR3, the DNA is TGTGCAACCAGAGAAGCGGGGCTCTACACAGATACGCAGTATTTT. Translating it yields CATREAGLYTDTQYF.